Listed here are 21 T cell receptor beta chains from one sample, sequenced in a study of identical twins. A single record per CDR3 protein comes from TCRdb applying MiXCR to the 5' RACE reads. The sample gives 600,000 to 800,000 distinct CDR3 sequences, 20% to 25% of which show up once; 4% to 5.5% is in the top ten. The same sample was also studied in work on T cells expressing NK-cell markers.

Sequenced sample: PBMCs. These receptors were taken from a woman aged 18-29 years in good health.

The V gene is TRBV20-1, the J gene TRBJ2-5; D not resolved. Trimming took 4 bases from V and 5 from J, leaving 14 bases between them. Germline V gene sequence: CDR1 DFQATT, CDR2 SNEGSKA (reference sequence). There are 13 residues in the CDR3. As DNA, the CDR3 is TGCAGTGCTATCGGCGGACCCTCGGAGACCCAGTACTTC. Its protein product is CSAIGGPSETQYF.

V is TRBV5-1 and J is TRBJ2-1, with 9 nucleotides matching TRBD1. J lost 4 bases, V lost 1 base, and 6 bases had no gene match. Germline CDR1 is SGHRS and CDR2 is YFSETQ. The CDR3 is 16 amino acids. CDR3 residues: CASSLYRDRVYNEQFF. CDR3 in DNA: TGCGCCAGCAGCTTGTACCGGGACAGGGTTTACAATGAGCAGTTCTTC. The entire variable domain, with the rest obtained from reference TRBV5-1 and TRBJ2-1, is as follows: KAGVTQTPRYLIKTRGQQVTLSCSPISGHRSVSWYQQTPGQGLQFLFEYFSETQRNKGNFPGRFSGRQFSNSRSEMNVSTLELGDSALYLCASSLYRDRVYNEQFFGPGTRLTVL.

The chain employs TRBV12-3 or TRBV12-4 and TRBJ2-7, with D perhaps TRBD1 or TRBD2 (6 bases each). The CDR3 consists of 14 residues. V lost 5 bases and J lost 1, with 12 bases in between. The DNA of the CDR3 is TGTGCCAGCAGTGGGGGGCACGGATCCTACGAGCAGTACTTC. It encodes CASSGGHGSYEQYF.

This clonotype has a single count. The chain uses TRBV7-2 and TRBJ2-7, with D uncertain. CDR1 is SGHTA and CDR2 is FQGNSA in the germline V gene. This CDR3 contains 13 residues. Trimming pared 3 bases from V and 0 bases from J, leaving 6 bases between. Here the CDR3 reads CASSFQTSYEQYF. In nucleotides, the CDR3 is TGTGCCAGCAGCTTCCAGACCTCCTACGAGCAGTACTTC.

This clonotype showed up just a few times. V and J are TRBV7-2 and TRBJ1-1; D is uncertain. The CDR3 sequence is 13 residues long. From germline, CDR1 is SGHTA and CDR2 FQGNSA. Trimming took off 6 bases at V and 4 bases at J, with 12 bases between the two ends. This CDR3 reads CASSYKIGTEAFF. The DNA for the CDR3 is TGTGCCAGCAGTTACAAGATCGGCACTGAAGCTTTCTTT.

There are a few counts of this clonotype. The genes are TRBV20-1 and TRBJ2-2; unclear D gene. V was shortened by 5 bases and J by 5 bases, with 9 bases between the two germline ends. The CDR3 is 12 residues long. Germline CDR1 is DFQATT and CDR2 is SNEGSKA (reference sequence). The CDR3 loop is CSARSLTGELFF. The CDR3 region has the DNA TGCAGTGCTCGGAGCTTGACCGGGGAGCTGTTTTTT.

This clonotype has a count of ten or more. The chain uses TRBV18 and TRBJ1-1; no clear D gene. V was pared by 1 base and J by 4 bases, with 7 bases between. CDR1 is KGHSH, CDR2 LQKENI, per germline. This CDR3 has 13 residues. As DNA, the CDR3 is TGTGCCAGCTCACCACAGGGAGGCACTGAAGCTTTCTTT. Translating it yields CASSPQGGTEAFF.

J is TRBJ2-3 and V is TRBV7-9; possible D gene TRBD2, 6 bases. The CDR3 extends over 14 amino acids. Trimming took 4 bases from V and 6 from J, leaving 14 bases between them. Per the germline V gene, CDR1 is SEHNR and CDR2 is FQNEAQ (reference sequence). CDR3 sequence reads: CASSSAGRKDTQYF. For the CDR3, the DNA is TGTGCCAGCAGCTCTGCCGGGAGAAAGGATACGCAGTATTTT.

This clonotype was observed a handful of times. V and J are TRBV20-1 and TRBJ1-2; maybe TRBD1 (6 bases). Per the germline V gene, CDR1 is DFQATT and CDR2 is SNEGSKA (reference sequence). V shed 4 bases and J shed 6 bases, with 12 bases lying between them. The length of the CDR3 is 12 residues. In nucleotides, the CDR3 is TGCAGTGCTAAAGTACAGGGCGATGGCTACACCTTC. Its protein product is CSAKVQGDGYTF.

The chain links TRBV12-3 or TRBV12-4 to TRBJ2-1; possible D gene TRBD1, 6 bases. The CDR3 has 16 amino acids. V shed 0 bases and J shed 7 bases, with 16 bases lying between them. CDR3 in amino acids: CASSLAAGVFRNEQFF. The DNA for the CDR3 is TGTGCCAGCAGTTTAGCGGCAGGGGTGTTCAGGAATGAGCAGTTCTTC.

V and J are TRBV6-1 and TRBJ1-4, with a possible D match to TRBD1 (6 bases). The CDR3 covers 14 residues. V shed 3 bases and J shed 8 bases, with 13 bases lying between them. The germline V gene has CDR1 MNHNS and CDR2 SASEGT. The CDR3 DNA sequence: TGTGCCAGCAGTGAGAGGGGGGGAAGAGAAAAACTGTTTTTT. It encodes CASSERGGREKLFF.

This rearrangement joins TRBV5-1 to TRBJ1-1; D is ambiguous. In germline, CDR1 is SGHRS, CDR2 YFSETQ. This CDR3 is 14 amino acids long. Trimming removed 0 bases from V and 4 bases from J, with 10 bases in between. The DNA for the CDR3 is TGCGCCAGCAGCTTGGCTCCAGGAACCACTGAAGCTTTCTTT. It specifies CASSLAPGTTEAFF.

The chain employs TRBV3-1 and TRBJ2-7; no reliable D call. Trimming removed 1 base from V and 6 bases from J, with 10 bases in between. The CDR3 consists of 13 residues. Germline-derived CDR1 and CDR2 are LGHDT and YNNKEL (reference sequence). CDR3 region: CASSQGRAFEQYF. The CDR3 nucleotides are TGTGCCAGCAGCCAAGGAAGGGCCTTCGAGCAGTACTTC.

This clonotype was counted only a few times. The CDR3 sequence: CASSADRSEQFF. The CDR3 DNA follows: TGTGCCAGCAGCGCGGACAGGTCGGAGCAGTTCTTC. This chain links TRBV12-3 or TRBV12-4 with TRBJ2-1; 7 bases fit TRBD1. V shed 6 bases, J shed 10 bases, and the junction held 6 bases outside the gene matches. The CDR3 extends over 12 amino acids.

This clonotype was seen a handful of times. This chain joins TRBV12-3 or TRBV12-4 and TRBJ2-1; TRBD2 matches 11 bases. Trimming cost V 5 bases and J 4 bases; bases outside gene matches: 10. This CDR3 is built from 17 residues. Written as DNA, the CDR3 is TGTGCCAGCAGTGTCCCTACCCTAGCGGGGGGTTACAATGAGCAGTTCTTC. Translated, it gives CASSVPTLAGGYNEQFF.

This clonotype was counted a single time. V usage is TRBV20-1 and J usage is TRBJ2-7; no definite D call. CDR3 length: 11 amino acids. V lost 0 bases and J lost 7, with 7 bases in between. Germline CDR1 and CDR2: DFQATT and SNEGSKA (reference sequence). CDR3 nucleotides: TGCAGTGCTAGAGACAGTAGGGAGCAGTACTTC. Protein sequence: CSARDSREQYF.

V is TRBV5-1 and J is TRBJ2-7, with TRBD2 matching 11 bases. The CDR3 length is 17 residues. The V gene's germline CDR1 is SGHRS and CDR2 YFSETQ. With 2 bases clipped from V and 2 bases from J, the junction kept 9 bases outside the gene matches. The CDR3 DNA sequence: TGCGCCAGCAGCTTCCTACTAGCGGGGGAAGGGGCCTACGAGCAGTACTTC. It translates to CASSFLLAGEGAYEQYF.

This clonotype was seen only a few times. The chain carries TRBV29-1 and TRBJ2-1; 7 positions match TRBD1. The CDR3 loop spans 13 amino acids. The J segment lost 3 bases and the V segment lost 7 bases, leaving 6 bases of the junction unmatched. Germline CDR1 and CDR2: SQVTM and ANQGSEA. In DNA, the CDR3 is TGCAGCGGGTATCGACAGGGCTACAATGAGCAGTTCTTC. It codes for CSGYRQGYNEQFF.

The rearrangement links TRBV10-3 to TRBJ2-1; TRBD1 or TRBD2 may be the D gene (5 bases each). Per the germline V gene, CDR1 is ENHRY and CDR2 is SYGVKD. The CDR3 length is 16 residues. Trimming pared 5 bases from V and 0 bases from J, leaving 14 bases between. The CDR3 DNA is TGTGCCATCAGTCAGACAGAAGGGAGCTCCTACAATGAGCAGTTCTTC. Amino acid sequence: CAISQTEGSSYNEQFF.

This clonotype was detected a few times. The chain couples TRBV9 to TRBJ2-7; possibly TRBD1 or TRBD2 for D (5 bases each). V lost 3 bases and J 1 base, leaving 11 bases between the germline ends. Germline V gene sequence: CDR1 SGDLS, CDR2 YYNGEE. This CDR3 spans 14 amino acids. Here the CDR3 reads CASSARDGSYEQYF. CDR3 DNA: TGTGCCAGCAGCGCCCGGGACGGGTCCTACGAGCAGTACTTC. The full variable domain, its missing parts supplied by reference TRBV9 and TRBJ2-7, is DSGVTQTPKHLITATGQRVTLRCSPRSGDLSVYWYQQSLDQGLQFLIQYYNGEERAKGNILERFSAQQFPDLHSELNLSSLELGDSALYFCASSARDGSYEQYFGPGTRLTVT.

The CDR3 region is CASSRGETEAFF. The CDR3 nucleotides are TGTGCCAGCAGCAGGGGAGAAACTGAAGCTTTCTTT. This chain uses TRBV6-6 with TRBJ1-1; a weak D match, TRBD1 (6 bases). The CDR3 sequence is 12 residues long. Germline V CDR1 and CDR2: MNHNY, SVGAGI (reference sequence). The V end was cut by 6 bases, the J end by 5 bases, with 10 bases between.